The present TCR beta chain was sequenced within a study of OX40 agonist ivuxolimab in advanced cancers. About the full investigation: The costimulatory receptor OX40 (CD134) was targeted by ivuxolimab, a fully human IgG2 agonistic monoclonal antibody. The paper reports the monotherapy dose-escalation portion (N of about 51 patients) of the phase I ivuxolimab trial. The dose-escalation cohort was about 87% male with a mean age of roughly 62 years, ranging from 23 to 79. Of the 50 to 55 patients in dose escalation, 19 had hepatocellular carcinoma, around 15 had melanoma, 9 had renal cell carcinoma and 9 had head and neck cancer. Prior anti-PD-1, anti-PD-L1 or anti-CTLA-4 therapy was permitted, and checkpoint inhibitors had been received by about 37% of dose-escalation patients. Three dose-escalation patients achieved partial responses, one with hepatocellular carcinoma and two with cutaneous melanoma. The point of sequencing TCRbeta in the periphery was to test whether ivuxolimab changed TCR sequence diversity and drove clonal T-cell expansion. Intravenous ivuxolimab was administered to patients every 2 weeks at six dose levels: 0.01, 0.1, 0.3, 1.5, 3 and 10 mg/kg. General conclusions and limits of the study: At doses from 0.1 to 3.0 mg/kg, clonal expansion was seen in both CD4+ and CD8+ blood T cells between baseline and week 6. Low levels of normalized T-cell clonal expansion were also seen in some nonresponding patients. Antigen specificity was not determined for the clonally expanded peripheral T cells. Partial responders in the 0.1-3.0 mg/kg groups had among the lowest normalized peripheral clonal expansion, especially among CD8+ T cells. After ivuxolimab, expanded clones were on average more numerous among CD8+ T cells than among CD4+ T cells.

Genomic DNA was isolated from the sorted cells so that the TCRbeta CDR3 region could be sequenced. The immunoSEQ Assay was used to sequence the TCRbeta CDR3 regions. As stored in TCRdb, this immuneACCESS dataset retains in-frame rearrangements with V and J assigned. A fraction of the clones does not appear; measured against another copy, unresolved V genes explain less than half of the discrepancy, and the remainder lacks a known reason. This sample is represented by about 79,000 clones; 70% to 85% of them were singletons. The ten largest clonotypes hold around 0.5% of the sample. V and J are trimmed by 1 base and 5 bases, and the gene matches miss 3 bases of the junction. Sequences SGHTA (CDR1) and FQGTGA (CDR2) are obtained from the germline V gene. The CDR3 measures 14 amino acids from cysteine to phenylalanine. Just the 42-base CDR3 DNA is kept, in frame starting at base 1. A word on this clone: Its antigen is not yet known. No much larger clone is present one base from it, and per-base qualities are unavailable.

Patients with autoimmune disease history or receiving systemic immunosuppression were excluded from the trial. In every dose cohort, peripheral blood was drawn for TCR sequencing at baseline, cycle 4 day 1, and cycle 7 day 1. The samples were taken from a phase I, first-in-human, multicenter, open-label dose-escalation trial of ivuxolimab. Adults with locally advanced or metastatic head and neck squamous cell, hepatocellular, melanoma or renal cell carcinoma were enrolled in the trial. Before TCR sequencing, CD4+ T cells and CD8+ T cells from peripheral blood were sorted into separate populations. The sample was CD4+ or CD8+ T cells sorted from blood, taken in a trial of the OX40 agonist ivuxolimab. The source is an adult with an advanced solid tumor such as melanoma, head and neck, liver or kidney cancer. The chain uses TRBV7-3 and TRBJ2-3; 7 junctional bases match TRBD2. The CDR3 sequence is CASSLMSGGDTQYF. The DNA reads TGTGCCAGCAGCTTAATGTCGGGGGGAGATACGCAGTATTTT.